These 15 T cell receptor beta chains share one sample of origin, sequenced in a study of CD8+ T cells in alopecia areata. cDNA prepared by RNA extraction and subsequent reverse transcription served as the template for sequencing. The repertoire was sequenced with immunoSEQ multiplex PCR; TCRdb's copy has only in-frame clones and lacks some. The sample lists fewer than 80,000 clones, roughly 60% occurring once. This material consisted of CD8+ T cells sorted from blood, taken at week 0. The source is a human donor with alopecia areata.

The rearrangement joins TRBV28 to TRBJ2-5; maybe TRBD2 (5 bases). V was cut by 5 bases and J by 3 bases, with 19 bases left in between. The CDR3 has 16 residues. Germline assignment: CDR1 MDHEN and CDR2 SYDVKM. Here the CDR3 reads CASSLSRLMDEETQYF. In DNA, the CDR3 is TGTGCCAGCAGTCTCTCTCGACTAATGGATGAAGAGACCCAGTACTTC.

The chain carries TRBV5-6 and TRBJ1-1; TRBD1 matches 9 bases. CDR3 length equals 12 residues. The germline V gene has CDR1 SGHDT and CDR2 YYEEEE. V dropped 3 bases and J dropped 8; count of bases not matched to a gene: 2. The CDR3 region has the DNA TGTGCCAGCAGCTACGGGACAGGGGAAGCTTTCTTT. The encoded protein is CASSYGTGEAFF.

The chain links TRBV5-1 to TRBJ2-5; 8 nucleotides line up with TRBD1. TRBJ2-7 explains the end of the DNA better; the J call may be wrong. Germline V gene lookup returns CDR1 SGHRS and CDR2 YFSETQ. The CDR3 contains 14 residues. The CDR3 spells CASSPGTGTYEQYF. The CDR3 nucleotides are TGCGCCAGCAGCCCCGGGACAGGAACCTACGAGCAGTACTTC.

The V and J genes are TRBV29-1 and TRBJ1-2; TRBD1 is a possible D gene (6 bases). The V end lost 2 bases, the J end lost 8 bases, and 18 bases lay between the germline ends. In germline, CDR1 is SQVTM, CDR2 ANQGSEA. This CDR3 comprises 14 residues. The CDR3 spells CSVEYTGAFWGYTF. CDR3 DNA: TGCAGCGTTGAATATACGGGGGCTTTCTGGGGCTACACCTTC.

This clone appeared once. DNA of the CDR3: TGTGCCAGCAGCCCCATCGGGGCGACCTACAATGAGCAGTTCTTC. Residues: CASSPIGATYNEQFF. V and J are TRBV7-9 and TRBJ2-1, with D possibly being TRBD1 or TRBD2 (5 bases each). Germline V gene data show CDR1 as SEHNR and CDR2 as FQNEAQ (reference sequence). The CDR3 extends over 15 amino acids. The V end was cut by 5 bases, the J end by 2 bases, with 13 bases between.

The chain couples TRBV9 to TRBJ2-3; possibly TRBD2 for D (6 bases). Trimming removed 2 bases from V and 1 base from J, with 11 bases in between. From germline, CDR1 is SGDLS and CDR2 YYNGEE. The length of the CDR3 is 15 residues. For the CDR3, the DNA is TGTGCCAGCAGCGTGGAGGGAAGCGGCACAGATACGCAGTATTTT. Translating gives CASSVEGSGTDTQYF. Drawing the rest from reference TRBV9 and TRBJ2-3, the complete variable domain is DSGVTQTPKHLITATGQRVTLRCSPRSGDLSVYWYQQSLDQGLQFLIQYYNGEERAKGNILERFSAQQFPDLHSELNLSSLELGDSALYFCASSVEGSGTDTQYFGPGTRLTVL.

This chain's CDR3 is CASSERGGRNQPQHF. As DNA, the CDR3 is TGTGCCAGCAGTGAAAGAGGGGGCCGCAATCAGCCCCAGCATTTT. The genes are TRBV2 and TRBJ1-5, with TRBD1 matching 7 bases. Trimming took 2 bases from V and 2 from J; bases not matched to a gene: 3. The germline V gene encodes CDR1 SNHLY and CDR2 FYNNEI. The length of the CDR3 is 15 residues. The full variable domain, in which reference TRBV2 and TRBJ1-5 provide the parts outside the CDR3, is EPEVTQTPSHQVTQMGQEVILRCVPISNHLYFYWYRQILGQKVEFLVSFYNNEISEKSEIFDDQFSVERPDGSNFTLKIRSTKLEDSAMYFCASSERGGRNQPQHFGDGTRLSIL.

This rearrangement joins TRBV7-3 to TRBJ2-1, with a possible D match to TRBD2 (7 bases). CDR3 length: 18 amino acids. Germline values: CDR1 SGHTA, CDR2 FQGTGA. V was trimmed by 0 bases and J by 2 bases, leaving 17 bases between them. Here the CDR3 DNA reads TGTGCCAGCAGCTTAACTTCGCTCGGGGGGACAACCTACAATGAGCAGTTCTTC. Encoded protein: CASSLTSLGGTTYNEQFF.

The chain joins TRBV9 to TRBJ1-2, with 7 bases that match TRBD1. CDR1 is SGDLS, CDR2 YYNGEE, per germline. Unmatched junction bases numbered 6, after V lost 4 bases and J lost 0 bases. The CDR3 loop spans 15 amino acids. Here the CDR3 DNA reads TGTGCCAGCAGCCCCCGACAGGGAGCTAACTATGGCTACACCTTC. This encodes CASSPRQGANYGYTF. Drawing the rest from reference TRBV9 and TRBJ1-2, the complete variable domain is DSGVTQTPKHLITATGQRVTLRCSPRSGDLSVYWYQQSLDQGLQFLIQYYNGEERAKGNILERFSAQQFPDLHSELNLSSLELGDSALYFCASSPRQGANYGYTFGSGTRLTVV.

This clone came up a few times. This chain uses TRBV29-1 with TRBJ2-7; D possibly corresponds to TRBD2 (6 bases). The germline V gene encodes CDR1 SQVTM and CDR2 ANQGSEA. The CDR3 is 14 amino acids. V was trimmed by 4 bases and J by 3 bases, leaving 16 bases between them. In DNA form, the CDR3 reads TGCAGCGTTGCGGTAGGGACTCTGGACTACGAGCAGTACTTC. This translates into CSVAVGTLDYEQYF.

In nucleotides, the CDR3 is TGTGCCAGCAGTCCCCGGGGGGGCATCACAGATACGCAGTATTTT. Residues: CASSPRGGITDTQYF. The chain joins TRBV27 to TRBJ2-3, with 8 bases aligning to TRBD2. V lost 5 bases to trimming and J lost 2 bases; unmatched junction nucleotides: 6. The CDR3 is made up of 15 amino acids. The germline CDR1 and CDR2 sequences are MNHEY and SMNVEV (reference sequence).

The rearrangement links TRBV27 to TRBJ1-2, with D possibly TRBD1 on 5 matching bases. CDR1 MNHEY and CDR2 SMNVEV come from the germline V gene (reference sequence). The CDR3 sequence is 14 residues long. V was trimmed by 3 bases and J by 8 bases, leaving 16 bases between them. CDR3 DNA sequence: TGTGCCAGCAGTTTGAAGGCAGGGAATGGCGGCTACACCTTC. Translated, it gives CASSLKAGNGGYTF.

The genes are TRBV5-4 and TRBJ2-5; TRBD1 matches 7 bases. The V gene's germline CDR1 is SGHNT and CDR2 YYREEE (reference sequence). V lost 4 bases, J lost 4 bases, and 10 bases stayed unmatched. The CDR3 has 15 amino acids. In nucleotides, the CDR3 is TGTGCCAGCAGCCTGGGGGTAGGGGGCCCAGAGACCCAGTACTTC. The encoded protein is CASSLGVGGPETQYF.

DNA of the CDR3: TGTGCCAGCAGCTCTTCGGGGCGGGCGGGGGACATTCAGTACTTC. It encodes CASSSSGRAGDIQYF. V gene TRBV7-8 combines with J gene TRBJ2-4; 7 bases are a match to TRBD2. V dropped 4 bases and J dropped 8; count of bases not matched to a gene: 11. This CDR3 is 15 amino acids long. The germline V gene has CDR1 SGHVS and CDR2 FQNEAQ.

DNA of the CDR3: TGTGCCAGCAGCTTAAGTCGGGGCGGGGAGCTGTTTTTT. This codes for CASSLSRGGELFF. The J gene is TRBJ2-2, the V gene TRBV7-9, with TRBD2 as a possible D gene (5 bases). CDR3 length equals 13 residues. CDR1 SEHNR and CDR2 FQNEAQ come from the germline V gene (reference sequence). Trimming took off 2 bases at V and 7 bases at J, with 8 bases between the two ends.